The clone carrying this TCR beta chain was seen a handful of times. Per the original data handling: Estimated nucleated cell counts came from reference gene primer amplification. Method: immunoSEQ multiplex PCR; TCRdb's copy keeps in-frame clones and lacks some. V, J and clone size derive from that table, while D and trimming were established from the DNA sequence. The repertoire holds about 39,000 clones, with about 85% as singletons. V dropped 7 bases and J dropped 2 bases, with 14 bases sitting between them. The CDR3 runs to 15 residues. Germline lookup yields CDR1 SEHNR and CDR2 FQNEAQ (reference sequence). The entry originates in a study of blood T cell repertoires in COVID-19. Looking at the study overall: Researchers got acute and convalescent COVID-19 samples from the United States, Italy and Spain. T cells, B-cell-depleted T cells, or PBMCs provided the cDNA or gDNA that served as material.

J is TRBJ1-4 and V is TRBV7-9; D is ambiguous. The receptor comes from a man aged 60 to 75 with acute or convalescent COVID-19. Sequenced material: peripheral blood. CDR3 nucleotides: TGTGCCAGCAATCCCCCCAGAAATACTAATGAAAAACTGTTTTTT. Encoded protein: CASNPPRNTNEKLFF.